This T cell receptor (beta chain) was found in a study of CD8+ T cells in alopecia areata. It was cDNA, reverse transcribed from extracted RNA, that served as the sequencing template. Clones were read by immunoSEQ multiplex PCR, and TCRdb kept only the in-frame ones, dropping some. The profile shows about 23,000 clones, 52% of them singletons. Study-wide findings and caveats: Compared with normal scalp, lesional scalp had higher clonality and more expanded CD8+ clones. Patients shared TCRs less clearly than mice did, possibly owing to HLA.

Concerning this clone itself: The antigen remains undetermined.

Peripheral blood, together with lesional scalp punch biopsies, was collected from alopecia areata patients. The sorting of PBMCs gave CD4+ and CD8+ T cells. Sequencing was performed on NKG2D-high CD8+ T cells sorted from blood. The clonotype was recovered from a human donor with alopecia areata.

The CDR3 protein is CASTEGLSSGANVLTF. CDR3 DNA: TGTGCCAGCACGGAGGGGCTTAGCTCTGGGGCCAACGTCCTGACTTTC. This rearrangement joins TRBV25-1 to TRBJ2-6, with D possibly TRBD2 on 6 matching bases. CDR1 is MGHDK, CDR2 SYGVNS, per germline. Deletions cut 7 bases from V and 0 bases from J, with 13 bases between. The CDR3 covers 16 residues.